This T cell receptor beta chain comes out of a study of T cell repertoires in cytomegalovirus infection. TCRdb independently ran MiXCR on the reads; one entry per CDR3 protein. The repertoire holds 360,000 or so distinct CDR3 sequences, with about 35% as singletons. Concerning this clonotype itself: Its antigen is currently unknown.

The sequencing used cultured PBMCs, collected from culture after CMV antigen stimulation. The receptor was isolated from a human donor in good health (CMV status not recorded). Some clones in this sample may be carry-over from other donors' samples.

CDR3 nucleotide sequence: TGTGCCAGTAGTACCAGAGCGGGGAGCACAGATACGCAGTATTTT. As protein: CASSTRAGSTDTQYF. The rearrangement joins TRBV19 to TRBJ2-3; 7 positions agree with TRBD2. CDR1 is LNHDA, CDR2 SQIVND, per germline (reference sequence). Unmatched junction bases numbered 4, after V lost 4 bases and J lost 0 bases. The CDR3 totals 15 residues.